The rows below give T cell receptor beta chains drawn from one sample of a study of T-cell reconstitution after alpha-beta-depleted transplantation in children. TCRdb passed the PCR reads through MiXCR, listing each CDR3 protein once. The sample carries around 250,000 distinct CDR3 sequences, roughly 25% recorded once. The specimen was PBMCs, collected before TCRalphabeta/CD19-depleted stem cell transplant. These receptors came from a girl aged 2-9 years with Fanconi anemia, due to receive a stem cell transplant. Both conserved end residues are part of each CDR3. The D gene is left open where the match is weak. Some rows have no size entry. The others give once, few or many, or a class for an expanded clone.

>TRBV7-7|TRBD2|TRBJ2-7|-
CASRTSGRSKAYEQYF
TGTGCCAGTAGGACTAGCGGGAGATCAAAGGCCTACGAGCAGTACTTC
>TRBV4-1|-|TRBJ2-7|many
CASSQTGYEQYF
TGCGCCAGCAGCCAGACAGGCTACGAGCAGTACTTC
>TRBV29-1|TRBD1|TRBJ2-5|many
CSVVQGAGQETQYF
TGCAGCGTTGTTCAGGGGGCAGGACAAGAGACCCAGTACTTC
>TRBV6-5|TRBD2|TRBJ2-2|few
CASSSPAGGPVGELFF
TGTGCCAGCAGTTCACCAGCGGGAGGGCCGGTCGGGGAGCTGTTTTTT
>TRBV7-9|TRBD2|TRBJ2-7|few
CASSPGLARTYEQYF
TGTGCCAGCAGTCCAGGACTAGCTCGTACCTACGAGCAGTACTTC
>TRBV12-3/TRBV12-4|TRBD1|TRBJ1-2|few
CASSDGTGHNYGYTF
TGTGCCAGCAGCGACGGGACAGGGCATAACTATGGCTACACCTTC
>TRBV6-1|TRBD2|TRBJ2-3|many
CASNLRAGGLGSGTDTQYF
TGTGCCAGCAATCTTCGTGCGGGGGGGCTTGGGTCTGGCACAGATACGCAGTATTTT
>TRBV4-1|-|TRBJ2-1|few
CASSQEGGRPLNEQFF
TGCGCCAGCAGCCAAGAGGGGGGGCGGCCCCTCAATGAGCAGTTCTTC
>TRBV29-1|-|TRBJ2-5|-
CSVEDSRRETQYF
TGCAGCGTTGAAGACAGCAGACGGGAGACCCAGTACTTC
>TRBV20-1|TRBD2|TRBJ2-1|many
CSARGLAGEPYNEQFF
TGCAGTGCTAGAGGACTAGCGGGAGAGCCGTACAATGAGCAGTTCTTC
>TRBV4-2|-|TRBJ2-2|many
CASSRARELFF
TGTGCCAGCAGCCGGGCGAGGGAGCTGTTTTTT
>TRBV24-1|TRBD1|TRBJ2-7|once
CATSDRTGSSYEQYF
TGTGCCACCAGTGATCGGACAGGGAGCTCCTACGAGCAGTACTTC
>TRBV5-1|TRBD2|TRBJ2-3|many
CASSLGATSRGADTQYF
TGCGCCAGCAGCTTGGGAGCGACTAGCCGTGGCGCAGATACGCAGTATTTT
>TRBV12-3/TRBV12-4|-|TRBJ2-7|many
CASCREGRSYEQYF
TGTGCCAGCTGTCGCGAGGGAAGGTCCTACGAGCAGTACTTC
>TRBV29-1|-|TRBJ1-1|few
CSVELWAENTEAFF
TGCAGCGTTGAACTGTGGGCAGAGAACACTGAAGCTTTCTTT
>TRBV12-3/TRBV12-4|-|TRBJ2-6|many
CASSLSGGIGANVLTF
TGTGCCAGCAGTTTAAGTGGAGGGATCGGGGCCAACGTCCTGACTTTC
>TRBV20-1|-|TRBJ2-1|few
CSARDTSAGPNEQFF
TGCAGTGCTAGAGATACTAGTGCAGGACCCAATGAGCAGTTCTTC
>TRBV24-1|-|TRBJ2-1|many
CATSDPRWLAKNEQFF
TGTGCCACCAGTGATCCCCGCTGGCTAGCGAAAAATGAGCAGTTCTTC
>TRBV28|-|TRBJ2-5|-
CASLPRGGGAETQYF
TGTGCCAGCCTGCCTAGGGGGGGGGGAGCGGAGACCCAGTACTTC
>TRBV7-9|TRBD2|TRBJ2-1|-
CASSRRGLAGGPNEQFF
TGTGCCAGCAGCCGGAGGGGACTAGCGGGAGGGCCTAATGAGCAGTTCTTC
>TRBV29-1|-|TRBJ2-7|few
CSVVGGPNPYEQYF
TGCAGCGTTGTGGGGGGGCCCAACCCCTACGAGCAGTACTTC
>TRBV4-2|-|TRBJ1-2|many
CASSQELGYTF
TGTGCCAGCAGCCAAGAATTGGGCTACACCTTC
>TRBV20-1|TRBD2|TRBJ2-1|many
CSARDFERTSGRLVSSYNEQFF
TGCAGTGCTAGAGATTTCGAGAGGACTAGCGGGAGGCTTGTGAGTTCCTACAATGAGCAGTTCTTC
>TRBV18|TRBD2|TRBJ2-3|-
CASSRLAGGPGTDTQYF
TGTGCCAGCTCAAGACTAGCGGGAGGGCCTGGCACAGATACGCAGTATTTT
>TRBV29-1|TRBD1|TRBJ2-3|many
CSVFAWDRGRASTDTQYF
TGCAGCGTCTTTGCTTGGGACAGGGGAAGAGCAAGCACAGATACGCAGTATTTT
>TRBV29-1|-|TRBJ2-5|-
CGARPQETQYF
TGCGGCGCCAGACCACAAGAGACCCAGTACTTC
>TRBV29-1|-|TRBJ2-5|few
CSVEGAPQETQYF
TGCAGCGTTGAGGGGGCCCCCCAAGAGACCCAGTACTTC
>TRBV12-3/TRBV12-4|-|TRBJ2-3|few
CASTHTNFNTDTQYF
TGTGCCAGCACCCACACCAACTTTAACACAGATACGCAGTATTTT
>TRBV6-5|-|TRBJ1-1|many
CASSYSTRDTEAFF
TGTGCCAGCAGTTACTCTACGAGGGACACTGAAGCTTTCTTT
>TRBV12-3/TRBV12-4|-|TRBJ2-5|many
CASSPRVVYQETQYF
TGTGCCAGCAGCCCCAGGGTTGTGTACCAAGAGACCCAGTACTTC
>TRBV20-1|-|TRBJ2-7|-
CSARYQGTYEQYF
TGCAGTGCTAGATATCAGGGGACGTACGAGCAGTACTTC
>TRBV28|-|TRBJ1-1|-
CASSASRPEAFF
TGTGCCAGCAGCGCCTCGAGACCTGAAGCTTTCTTT
>TRBV20-1|-|TRBJ2-3|-
CSALSRSTDTQYF
TGCAGTGCACTGTCCCGGAGCACAGATACGCAGTATTTT
>TRBV20-1|-|TRBJ2-7|many
CSAPDRARSYEQYF
TGCAGTGCTCCGGACAGAGCCCGCTCCTACGAGCAGTACTTC
>TRBV12-3/TRBV12-4|-|TRBJ2-3|many
CASSERSTDTQYF
TGTGCCAGCAGCGAGCGGAGCACAGATACGCAGTATTTT
>TRBV7-3|-|TRBJ2-1|many
CASSPSSGVLLTDSSYNEQFF
TGTGCCAGCAGCCCTTCTTCAGGGGTCTTGTTGACTGATAGCTCCTACAATGAGCAGTTCTTC